These 9 T cell receptor beta chains were sequenced from one sample in a study of cytomegalovirus exposure and HLA in healthy donors. Generated by immunoSEQ multiplex PCR, the TCRdb table keeps only in-frame clones and is missing some. The table shows 200,000 to 250,000 clones, with roughly 91% occurring only once. Sequencing input: PBMCs. Receptors originate from a woman younger than 35 in good health and CMV-seropositive.

The chain combines TRBV6-5 with TRBJ2-1; D is ambiguous. Trimming took 5 bases from V and 0 from J, leaving 11 bases between them. CDR3 length: 15 residues. Germline V CDR1 and CDR2: MNHEY, SVGAGI. The CDR3 nucleotides are TGTGCCAGCAGTCCCGGCCGGAGCTCCTACAATGAGCAGTTCTTC. The encoded protein is CASSPGRSSYNEQFF.

The chain uses TRBV23-1 and TRBJ2-7, with D uncertain. TRBV23-1 is an ORF, with its function uncertain. Trimming took off 6 bases at V and 0 bases at J, with 15 bases between the two ends. The CDR3 is 15 residues long. CDR3 sequence reads: CASSPCQESSYEQYF. CDR3 nucleotide sequence: TGCGCCAGCAGCCCGTGTCAGGAAAGCTCCTACGAGCAGTACTTC.

The CDR3 DNA reads as TGTGCCAGCAGTACCGCCGACAGGGTCGGAAACACCATATATTTT. It codes for CASSTADRVGNTIYF. The rearrangement links TRBV27 to TRBJ1-3; TRBD1 aligns across 7 bases. The CDR3 spans 15 residues. V shed 5 bases and J 4 bases; nucleotides not matched to a gene: 8. Germline V gene lookup returns CDR1 MNHEY and CDR2 SMNVEV (reference sequence).

This clone was seen only a few times. The chain recombines TRBV10-2 with TRBJ2-1; tentative D call: TRBD2 (5 bases). V dropped 3 bases and J dropped 6 bases, with 15 bases sitting between them. Germline lookup yields CDR1 WSHSY and CDR2 SAAADI. The CDR3 length is 15 residues. The CDR3 loop is CASSDTGYGLNEQFF. As DNA, the CDR3 is TGCGCCAGCAGTGATACTGGGTACGGACTCAATGAGCAGTTCTTC.

This rearrangement joins TRBV6-5 to TRBJ2-7, with TRBD1 matching 9 bases. With V trimmed by 7 bases and J by 3 bases, 7 bases remained unmatched. The CDR3 covers 14 residues. Germline lookup yields CDR1 MNHEY and CDR2 SVGAGI. This chain's CDR3 is CASIPGQGIYEQYF. For the CDR3, the DNA is TGTGCCAGCATCCCGGGACAGGGAATCTACGAGCAGTACTTC.

The gene calls are TRBV6-5 and TRBJ2-1; D is perhaps TRBD1 (5 bases). This CDR3 is built from 16 residues. CDR1 is MNHEY and CDR2 is SVGAGI in the germline V gene. V lost 2 bases and J 9 bases, leaving 20 bases between the germline ends. CDR3 DNA: TGTGCCAGCAGTTACAGGATCAGGGTACCTCACGGTGAGCAGTTCTTC. The encoded protein is CASSYRIRVPHGEQFF.

CDR3 coding DNA: TGTGCCAGCAGTGAACTCGGGACTAGTTTTAAGTTCTTC. Translation: CASSELGTSFKFF. The chain joins TRBV2 to TRBJ2-1; 8 bases are a match to TRBD2. V was clipped by 2 bases and J by 14 bases; unmatched bases: 8. Germline assignment: CDR1 SNHLY and CDR2 FYNNEI. The CDR3 is 13 residues long. Looking up the rest from reference TRBV2 and TRBJ2-1 gives the full variable domain: EPEVTQTPSHQVTQMGQEVILRCVPISNHLYFYWYRQILGQKVEFLVSFYNNEISEKSEIFDDQFSVERPDGSNFTLKIRSTKLEDSAMYFCASSELGTSFKFFGPGTRLTVL.

There are many counts of this clone. The chain couples TRBV2 to TRBJ2-5; no clear D. The CDR3 loop spans 13 amino acids. Per germline, CDR1 SNHLY and CDR2 FYNNEI. The ends were cut back, 6 bases at V and 2 bases at J, with 10 bases in the middle. In nucleotides, the CDR3 is TGTGCCAGCAGCAAAGAGAGGCAAGAGACCCAGTACTTC. It encodes CASSKERQETQYF.

V is TRBV11-2 and J is TRBJ2-7; 10 bases match TRBD2. Per germline, CDR1 SGHAT and CDR2 FQNNGV. The trim removed 1 base at V and 6 bases at J, leaving 3 bases unmatched. The CDR3 is made up of 14 amino acids. CDR3 nucleotides: TGTGCCAGCAGCTTAGGCCTAGCGGGAGCCGAGCAGTACTTC. It codes for CASSLGLAGAEQYF.